Sequencing of this T cell receptor beta chain was carried out in a study of low-dose radiotherapy and immunotherapy resistance in tumors. As for the study in general: For Cohort 1, fractions of 0.5 Gy were given every 2 weeks, reaching 6.5 Gy overall. Oral aspirin at 300 mg was taken daily by patients for four cycles, beginning on cycle 1 day 1. Alpha and beta chains were covered, as first-strand cDNA relied on TRAV- and TRBV-specific primers.

CDR3 length: 15 residues. The V gene's germline CDR1 is MNHEY and CDR2 SVGEGT. With V trimmed by 6 bases and J by 7 bases, 8 bases remained unmatched. Concerning this clonotype: A far larger clone is one base from this, pointing to a likely read error.

Time point in this sample: after trial treatment. Indicated treatment: LDRT plus nivolumab, ipilimumab, low-dose cyclophosphamide and aspirin (RACIN trial). Patients with advanced, tumor-infiltrating lymphocyte-negative solid tumors were eligible. TCRs underwent about 22 PCR cycles of amplification with a constant-region primer and V-primer adapter. Each CDR3 protein gets one entry after TCRdb re-called the reads with MiXCR. The data show some 52,000 distinct CDR3 sequences, with 33% seen just once and 8.2% held by the top ten. The sequence was obtained from a male donor with rectosigmoid adenocarcinoma. The input for sequencing was PBMCs, taken after low-dose radiotherapy plus immunotherapy. The J gene is TRBJ2-7, the V gene TRBV6-2 or TRBV6-3, with 14 nucleotides matching TRBD2. The CDR3 DNA follows: TGTGCCAGCAGAGGACTAGCGGGGGGTTACAATGAGCAGTACTTC. Translation: CASRGLAGGYNEQYF.